Listed here are 5 T cell receptor beta chains from one sample, sequenced in a study of Ad26.COV2.S vaccination and SARS-CoV-2 variants. The treatment was: some 20 received Ad26.COV2.S at low or high dose, single or two shots; roughly five received placebo; per-sample allocation not given. Collection of the samples took place on day 63 after the first injection of vaccine or placebo. Sequencing was performed with immunoSEQ multiplex PCR; in TCRdb, only in-frame clones are kept and a portion is missing. The profile shows about 450,000 clones, 89% of them singletons. Sequenced material: peripheral blood, taken in a trial of Ad26.COV2.S vaccine versus placebo. Receptor source: a person between 18 and 65 years old who received the Ad26.COV2.S COVID-19 vaccine or a placebo.

This sequence joins TRBV27 and TRBJ2-5, with a possible D match to TRBD1 (5 bases). Trimming took off 2 bases at V and 5 bases at J, with 18 bases between the two ends. CDR1 and CDR2 from the germline V gene are MNHEY and SMNVEV (reference sequence). This CDR3 comprises 16 residues. DNA for the CDR3: TGTGCCAGCAGTTTAGGAGTAAACAGGCTCCAGGAGACCCAGTACTTC. This gives the protein CASSLGVNRLQETQYF.

The chain is built from TRBV5-1 and TRBJ2-1; no clear D. Germline V gene sequence: CDR1 SGHRS, CDR2 YFSETQ. The CDR3 sequence is 15 residues long. V gave up 4 bases and J gave up 1 base, with 12 bases separating them. This CDR3 is CASSEVSRSYNEQFF. CDR3 bases: TGCGCCAGCAGCGAGGTCAGCCGATCCTACAATGAGCAGTTCTTC.

V usage is TRBV7-2 and J usage is TRBJ1-1; 8 positions agree with TRBD1. The length of the CDR3 is 14 residues. Losses at the gene ends were 5 bases for V and 4 bases for J; bases not matched to a gene: 6. Germline loops: CDR1 SGHTA, CDR2 FQGNSA. The CDR3 coding sequence is TGTGCCAGCAGCCCACAGACAGGGGTCACTGAAGCTTTCTTT. Its translation is CASSPQTGVTEAFF.

This chain links TRBV28 with TRBJ2-3, with D tentatively TRBD2 (7 bases). The CDR3 spans 12 residues. V dropped 10 bases and J dropped 5 bases, with 13 bases sitting between them. From germline, CDR1 is MDHEN and CDR2 SYDVKM. Here the CDR3 reads CATGGGEDTQYF. Written as DNA, the CDR3 is TGTGCCACCGGAGGGGGGGAAGATACGCAGTATTTT.

This chain uses TRBV7-7 with TRBJ2-7, with D possibly matching TRBD2 (6 bases). This CDR3 is 15 amino acids long. The germline V gene encodes CDR1 SSHAT and CDR2 FNYEAQ (reference sequence). V lost 5 bases, J lost 2 bases, and 16 bases lay in between. This CDR3 is CASSPVAGTPYEQYF. CDR3 bases: TGTGCCAGCAGCCCGGTGGCGGGGACCCCCTACGAGCAGTACTTC.